Sequencing of this T cell receptor beta chain was carried out in a study of T cells after yellow fever vaccination. At the level of the study: For low cell numbers, libraries were made with SMART-Seq v4 Ultra Low Input.

This clonotype was counted ten times or more. As TCR cDNA was made by 5'RACE template switching, a universal primer site and UMIs were added. TCRdb processed the 5' RACE reads anew with MiXCR; each CDR3 protein has one entry. The sample carries about 300,000 distinct CDR3 sequences, 7.5% to 9% recorded once. The sequencing used CD4+ T cells sorted from PBMCs, collected 5 days after the yellow fever booster vaccination. This TCR derives from a man younger than 35 who received the YFV17D yellow fever vaccine.

CDR3 amino acids: CASSFRFSPLHF. Written as DNA, the CDR3 is TGTGCCAGCAGTTTTCGGTTTTCACCCCTCCACTTT. The V gene is TRBV12-3 or TRBV12-4, the J gene TRBJ1-6; D remains unclear. The ends were cut back, 3 bases at V and 9 bases at J, with 6 bases in the middle. CDR3 length equals 12 residues.